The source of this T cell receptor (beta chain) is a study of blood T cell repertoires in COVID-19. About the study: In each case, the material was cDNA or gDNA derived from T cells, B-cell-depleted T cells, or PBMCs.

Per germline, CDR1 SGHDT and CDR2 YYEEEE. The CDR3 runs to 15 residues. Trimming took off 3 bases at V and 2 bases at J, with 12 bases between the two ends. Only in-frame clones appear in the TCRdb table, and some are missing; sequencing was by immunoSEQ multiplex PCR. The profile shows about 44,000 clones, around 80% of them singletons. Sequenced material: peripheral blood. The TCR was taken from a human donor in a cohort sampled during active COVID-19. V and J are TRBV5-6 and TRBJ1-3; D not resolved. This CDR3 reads CASSSYAGAGNTIYF. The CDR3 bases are TGTGCCAGCAGCTCCTATGCGGGTGCTGGAAACACCATATATTTT. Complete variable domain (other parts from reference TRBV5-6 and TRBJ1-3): DAGVTQSPTHLIKTRGQQVTLRCSPKSGHDTVSWYQQALGQGPQFIFQYYEEEERQRGNFPDRFSGHQFPNYSSELNVNALLLGDSALYLCASSSYAGAGNTIYFGEGSWLTVV.